The 18 T cell receptor beta chains below were found in one sample sequenced in a study of response to subunit inactivated influenza vaccine. TCRdb reprocessed the RT-PCR reads with MiXCR, giving one entry per CDR3 protein. The data contain roughly 670,000 distinct CDR3 sequences, around 15% of them seen just once; the ten biggest clones take up 7.5% to 8%. The sample consisted of PBMCs from blood, taken around two weeks before vaccination. The receptors were sampled from a man aged 45-65 years who received an inactivated influenza vaccine.

The table lists this clonotype with a few counts. The genes are TRBV20-1 and TRBJ2-1; D gene ambiguous. Trimming left V 6 bases short and J 0 bases short, with 12 bases between. Germline assignment: CDR1 DFQATT and CDR2 SNEGSKA (reference sequence). CDR3 length equals 14 residues. CDR3 coding DNA: TGCAGTGCCAAACTGGTTAGCTCCTACAATGAGCAGTTCTTC. This gives the protein CSAKLVSSYNEQFF.

This clonotype was counted a few times. V and J are TRBV20-1 and TRBJ2-5; 7 bases fit TRBD2. CDR1 is DFQATT and CDR2 is SNEGSKA in the germline V gene (reference sequence). The CDR3 contains 13 residues. J lost 5 bases, V lost 1 base, and 4 bases had no gene match. For the CDR3, the DNA is TGCAGTGCTAGAGCTGCGGGAGTCGAGACCCAGTACTTC. The encoded protein is CSARAAGVETQYF.

The chain links TRBV7-2 to TRBJ2-7, with 8 bases identical to TRBD2. J gave up 4 bases and V 0 bases, and 8 bases lay outside the gene matches. Germline V CDR1 and CDR2: SGHTA, FQGNSA. This CDR3 has 16 residues. This CDR3 reads CASSLAGGRTRYEQYF. The CDR3 DNA is TGTGCCAGCAGCTTAGCGGGCGGGAGGACACGATACGAGCAGTACTTC.

The chain combines TRBV10-1 with TRBJ2-2, with unresolved D. Germline V gene sequence: CDR1 WNHNN, CDR2 SYGVQD (reference sequence). Deletions cut 4 bases from V and 2 bases from J, with 11 bases between. CDR3 length equals 15 residues. The CDR3 protein is CASSVERINTGELFF. DNA for the CDR3: TGCGCCAGCAGTGTGGAACGGATCAACACCGGGGAGCTGTTTTTT.

V and J are TRBV20-1 and TRBJ2-5, with D perhaps TRBD2 (6 bases). CDR3 length: 14 residues. Trimming cost V 1 base and J 2 bases, with 11 bases left between them. Germline CDR1 DFQATT, CDR2 SNEGSKA (reference sequence). The CDR3 DNA sequence: TGCAGTGCTAGAGGCGGCGGGAATCAAGAGACCCAGTACTTC. Residues: CSARGGGNQETQYF.

This clonotype came up many times. The chain couples TRBV15 to TRBJ2-3, with 8 bases aligning to TRBD2. This CDR3 is built from 16 residues. Germline-derived CDR1 and CDR2 are LNHNV and YYDKDF (reference sequence). The V gene end was trimmed by 5 bases and the J gene end by 4 bases; junction bases not matched to a gene: 11. CDR3 in amino acids: CATSSQRGSGADTQYF. For the CDR3, the DNA is TGTGCCACCAGCTCTCAGCGGGGGTCTGGTGCAGATACGCAGTATTTT.

The chain joins TRBV6-2 or TRBV6-3 to TRBJ2-5; TRBD2 matches 7 bases. The CDR3 is 14 amino acids. Per germline, CDR1 MNHEY and CDR2 SVGEGT. V lost 6 bases and J lost 3; bases outside the gene matches: 7. DNA of the CDR3: TGTGCCAGCAGGATCCTAGCGGACAAAGAGACCCAGTACTTC. It encodes CASRILADKETQYF.

This clonotype has more than one count but fewer than ten. J is TRBJ2-3 and V is TRBV5-1, with D possibly being TRBD2 (6 bases). This CDR3 is built from 14 residues. Germline V gives CDR1 SGHRS, CDR2 YFSETQ. The V end lost 4 bases, the J end lost 2 bases, and 11 bases lay between the germline ends. CDR3 in amino acids: CASSGEVFTDTQYF. The CDR3 DNA reads as TGCGCCAGCAGCGGGGAGGTTTTCACAGATACGCAGTATTTT. The complete variable domain, with remaining parts taken from reference TRBV5-1 and TRBJ2-3, reads KAGVTQTPRYLIKTRGQQVTLSCSPISGHRSVSWYQQTPGQGLQFLFEYFSETQRNKGNFPGRFSGRQFSNSRSEMNVSTLELGDSALYLCASSGEVFTDTQYFGPGTRLTVL.

This clonotype turned up a few times. The chain employs TRBV20-1 and TRBJ1-5; possible D gene TRBD1, 5 bases. There are 14 residues in the CDR3. The germline V gene has CDR1 DFQATT and CDR2 SNEGSKA (reference sequence). Trimming left V 0 bases short and J 7 bases short, with 13 bases between. Written as DNA, the CDR3 is TGCAGTGCTAGAGACATGCAGGGCATCCAGCCCCAGCATTTT. It yields the protein CSARDMQGIQPQHF.

The chain joins TRBV6-6 to TRBJ2-7; D remains ambiguous. The length of the CDR3 is 12 residues. V was cut by 0 bases and J by 4 bases, with 4 bases left in between. Germline V gene data show CDR1 as MNHNY and CDR2 as SVGAGI (reference sequence). CDR3 residues: CASSYSQYEQYF. The CDR3 DNA reads as TGTGCCAGCAGTTACTCCCAATACGAGCAGTACTTC.

This clonotype has a count of ten or more. The chain carries TRBV5-1 and TRBJ2-7, with 10 bases matching TRBD2. There are 15 residues in the CDR3. With V trimmed by 1 base and J by 2 bases, 3 bases remained unmatched. Germline CDR1 is SGHRS and CDR2 is YFSETQ. In DNA, the CDR3 is TGCGCCAGCAGCTTGACTAGCGGGGCAACCTACGAGCAGTACTTC. Protein: CASSLTSGATYEQYF.

This clonotype has more than one count but fewer than ten. V is TRBV7-2 and J is TRBJ1-5; D call uncertain. In germline, CDR1 is SGHTA, CDR2 FQGNSA. V lost 4 bases, J lost 3 bases, and 7 bases lay in between. This CDR3 is 13 amino acids long. The CDR3 DNA reads as TGTGCCAGCAGCTCCTGGGACAATCAGCCCCAGCATTTT. Translation: CASSSWDNQPQHF.

In its sample, this clonotype was seen a few times. Written as DNA, the CDR3 is TGTGCCAGCAGTTTTACGGCCACGGGCAATGAGCAGTTCTTC. Its protein product is CASSFTATGNEQFF. The rearrangement uses TRBV12-3 or TRBV12-4 and TRBJ2-1; no clear D gene. The CDR3 sequence is 14 residues long. V was cut by 3 bases and J by 6 bases, with 12 bases left in between.

This chain uses TRBV6-2 or TRBV6-3 with TRBJ2-7; either TRBD1 or TRBD2 may supply D (5 bases each). This CDR3 spans 12 amino acids. CDR1 is MNHEY, CDR2 SVGEGT, per germline. V lost 6 bases to trimming and J lost 6 bases, with 12 bases between them. This CDR3 is CASSTGTVEQYF. The CDR3 DNA reads as TGTGCCAGCAGCACCGGGACGGTCGAGCAGTACTTC.

This clonotype was seen only a few times. This chain's CDR3 is CASSEAGVGTQYF. The CDR3 nucleotides are TGTGCCAGCAGTGAAGCGGGTGTGGGGACGCAGTATTTT. The chain recombines TRBV6-1 with TRBJ2-3; D is undetermined. V shed 0 bases and J shed 9 bases, with 10 bases lying between them. Germline V gives CDR1 MNHNS, CDR2 SASEGT. The CDR3 is made up of 13 amino acids.

The rearrangement joins TRBV5-1 to TRBJ2-3; tentatively, D is TRBD2 (6 bases). The CDR3 is 15 amino acids. Germline V gene data show CDR1 as SGHRS and CDR2 as YFSETQ. V shed 2 bases and J shed 5 bases, with 15 bases lying between them. CDR3 DNA sequence: TGCGCCAGCAGCTTTGGAGGGAGAGTGAGAGATACGCAGTATTTT. Its translation: CASSFGGRVRDTQYF.

The chain recombines TRBV12-3 or TRBV12-4 with TRBJ1-6; unclear D gene. V was trimmed by 3 bases and J by 8 bases, leaving 8 bases between them. The CDR3 runs 13 residues. CDR3: CASSLGGHSPLHF. The CDR3 DNA reads TGTGCCAGCAGTTTGGGTGGACATTCACCCCTCCACTTT.

This clonotype was counted at least ten times. The V call is TRBV25-1, the J call TRBJ1-5, with D unresolved. Germline CDR1 MGHDK, CDR2 SYGVNS. The CDR3 runs to 14 residues. V was cut by 5 bases and J by 3 bases, with 11 bases left in between. The CDR3 loop reads CASSPGLPNQPQHF. Written as DNA, the CDR3 is TGTGCCAGCAGTCCTGGGCTTCCCAATCAGCCCCAGCATTTT.